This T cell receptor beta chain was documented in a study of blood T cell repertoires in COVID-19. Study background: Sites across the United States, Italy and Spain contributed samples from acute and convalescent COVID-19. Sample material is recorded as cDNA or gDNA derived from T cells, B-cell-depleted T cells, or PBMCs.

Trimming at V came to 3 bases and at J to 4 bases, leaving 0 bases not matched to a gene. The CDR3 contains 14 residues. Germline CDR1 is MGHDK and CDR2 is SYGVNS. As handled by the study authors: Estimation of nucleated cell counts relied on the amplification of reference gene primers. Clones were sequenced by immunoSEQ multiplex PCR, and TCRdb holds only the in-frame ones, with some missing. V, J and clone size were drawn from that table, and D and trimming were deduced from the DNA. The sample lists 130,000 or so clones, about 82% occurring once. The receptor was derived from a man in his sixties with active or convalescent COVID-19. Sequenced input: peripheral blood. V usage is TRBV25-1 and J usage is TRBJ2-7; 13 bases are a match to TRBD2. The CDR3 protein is CASSETSGRYEQYF. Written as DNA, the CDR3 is TGTGCCAGCAGTGAGACTAGCGGGAGGTACGAGCAGTACTTC.